These T cell receptor beta chains were read from a single sample in a study of shared clonotypes between healthy human individuals. Libraries were prepared by immunoSEQ multiplex PCR; TCRdb keeps only in-frame clonotypes and omits some of them. The sample records fewer than 650,000 clones, 76% being singletons. The specimen was PBMCs. The receptors originated from a woman aged 40 to 50 in good health. Some clones in this sample may be carry-over from other donors' samples. The conserved cysteine and the conserved F or W are not part of the CDR3 here.

V gene	J gene	CDR3 protein
TRBV30	NA	AWSALRLAGVYEQY
TRBV6-5	TRBJ2-1	ASSYVLAAYNEQF
TRBV14	TRBJ2-5	ASSQELDSGAQY
TRBV4-3	TRBJ2-6	ASSPRPSGANVLT
TRBV27	TRBJ1-4	ASSLGTGSEKLF
TRBV11-1	TRBJ2-7	ASSLSRLGTAASEQY
TRBV27	TRBJ2-3	ASRGSFTDTQY
TRBV7-9	TRBJ2-7	ASSLYRDTVHEQY
TRBV27	TRBJ1-1	ASSLYWEGEAF
TRBV27	TRBJ2-3	ASSAPRQGTDTQY
TRBV5-1	TRBJ2-3	ASSLEFGTDTQY
TRBV10-3	TRBJ2-2	AIKPQGTYRTGELF
TRBV18	TRBJ1-1	ASSSGTGNTEAF
TRBV5-1	TRBJ2-7	ASSLAGDEYEQY
TRBV27	TRBJ1-2	ASGLQENYGYT
TRBV6-5	TRBJ2-1	ASIRDYANNEQF
TRBV7-9	TRBJ2-7	ASSSGRTLSVYEQY
TRBV15	TRBJ2-2	ATSRDITGELF
TRBV25-1	TRBJ2-7	ASSGTGGVSYEQY
TRBV5-5	TRBJ2-7	ASSNPRDSSYEQY
TRBV5-6	TRBJ1-5	ASSSGIGNQPQH
TRBV5-4	TRBJ2-7	ASSSGDPNYSYEQY
TRBV10-3	TRBJ2-2	AIKTAGRGSGELF
TRBV5-4	TRBJ2-6	ASSLPGGAIGSGANVLT
TRBV19	TRBJ1-5	ASSGGVNQPQH
TRBV5-1	TRBJ1-3	ASSLGTGVNTIY
TRBV10-1	TRBJ1-6	ASSPGSYGSPLH
TRBV7-3	TRBJ2-7	ASSLTGGPDEQY
TRBV7-2	TRBJ2-2	ASSLGMNRPEATGELF
TRBV19	TRBJ2-1	ASSSWGDSYNEQF
TRBV7-3	TRBJ2-6	ASSPQYPEDGANVLT
TRBV20-1	TRBJ2-1	SAAKLGEQF
TRBV4-2	TRBJ2-5	ASSQGREGQGRETQY